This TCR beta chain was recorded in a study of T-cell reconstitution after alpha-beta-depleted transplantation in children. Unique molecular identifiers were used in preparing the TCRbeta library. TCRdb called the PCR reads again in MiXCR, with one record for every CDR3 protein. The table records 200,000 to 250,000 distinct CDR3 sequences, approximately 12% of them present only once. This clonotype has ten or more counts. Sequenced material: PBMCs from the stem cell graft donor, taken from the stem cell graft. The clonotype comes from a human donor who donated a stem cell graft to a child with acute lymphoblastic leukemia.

CDR3 sequence reads: CASSEGDSNQPQHF. The CDR3 nucleotides are TGCGCCAGCAGTGAGGGGGATAGCAATCAGCCCCAGCATTTT. V and J are TRBV10-2 and TRBJ1-5; D unresolved. The CDR3 spans 14 residues. The ends were cut back, 2 bases at V and 0 bases at J, with 5 bases in the middle. Per the germline V gene, CDR1 is WSHSY and CDR2 is SAAADI.